The 10 T cell receptor beta chains reported below all come from one sample, sequenced in a study of T cells in Graves' hyperthyroidism and ophthalmopathy. TCR beta CDR3 region amplification was performed from RNA transcripts. Carried out on the TCR CDR3, a first-round RT-PCR used the HTBI primer set. MiXCR, applied by TCRdb to the multiplex PCR reads, yields one record per CDR3 protein. The table includes approximately 600,000 distinct CDR3 sequences, around 21% detected once. Sequenced input: blood. All receptors derive from a man aged 25 to 45 with Graves' ophthalmopathy.

This clonotype was seen repeatedly, ten times or more. This chain joins TRBV2 and TRBJ1-4; possibly TRBD1 for D (5 bases). Looked up from germline, CDR1 is SNHLY and CDR2 is FYNNEI. CDR3 length: 18 residues. Trimming pared 5 bases from V and 0 bases from J, leaving 19 bases between. CDR3 sequence (DNA): TGTGCCAGCAGTAGTGACCTACAGGACGATGCAACTAATGAAAAACTGTTTTTT. Its translation: CASSSDLQDDATNEKLFF.

This clonotype showed up many times. The chain's CDR3 is CASSLGLGGYEQFF. CDR3 nucleotides: TGTGCCAGCAGCTTGGGCCTCGGAGGCTATGAGCAGTTCTTC. V is TRBV11-2 and J is TRBJ2-1, with D maybe TRBD2 (5 bases). Trimming took off 3 bases at V and 8 bases at J, with 14 bases between the two ends. The CDR3 is 14 amino acids. Germline V gene data show CDR1 as SGHAT and CDR2 as FQNNGV.

This clonotype was observed a few times. The genes are TRBV27 and TRBJ1-3; possible D gene TRBD1, 6 bases. V lost 6 bases and J 7 bases, leaving 13 bases between the germline ends. CDR1 MNHEY and CDR2 SMNVEV come from the germline V gene (reference sequence). The CDR3 is 13 residues long. The CDR3, as DNA: TGTGCCAGCAGCTCCGACAGGTGGAACACCATATATTTT. Its translation: CASSSDRWNTIYF.

This clonotype was detected a few times. The CDR3 DNA reads TGCAGTGCTAGAATTTCTAGCGGGAGGGGCAATGAGCAGTTCTTC. This gives the protein CSARISSGRGNEQFF. The J gene is TRBJ2-1, the V gene TRBV20-1; 12 nucleotides match TRBD2. Germline lookup yields CDR1 DFQATT and CDR2 SNEGSKA (reference sequence). This CDR3 is 15 amino acids long. After removal of 2 bases from V and 6 bases from J, the junction contained 5 bases not matched to a gene.

The chain links TRBV28 to TRBJ1-2, with 11 bases lining up with TRBD1. The CDR3 is 16 amino acids. CDR1 is MDHEN, CDR2 SYDVKM, per germline. The V gene end was trimmed by 6 bases and the J gene end by 4 bases; junction bases not matched to a gene: 10. CDR3 nucleotide sequence: TGTGCCAGCAGGGCCGGGACAGGGGGGAACAGCTATGGCTACACCTTC. Translating it yields CASRAGTGGNSYGYTF.

This clonotype was seen many times. Here the CDR3 DNA reads TGTGCCAGCAGCCTCCGGGACAGGGGTGGAAACACCATATATTTT. This gives the protein CASSLRDRGGNTIYF. The chain couples TRBV3-1 to TRBJ1-3; 10 nucleotides match TRBD1. J lost 3 bases, V lost 4 bases, and 3 bases had no gene match. Germline lookup yields CDR1 LGHDT and CDR2 YNNKEL (reference sequence). CDR3 length equals 15 residues.

The chain employs TRBV6-2 or TRBV6-3 and TRBJ1-1; no reliable D call. The CDR3 covers 12 residues. Deletions cut 2 bases from V and 11 bases from J, with 12 bases between. Germline assignment: CDR1 MNHEY and CDR2 SVGEGT. The DNA of the CDR3 is TGTGCCAGCAGTTACCCGGGTCGAGACGCTTTCTTT. It specifies CASSYPGRDAFF.

The V gene is TRBV29-1, the J gene TRBJ2-1; possible D gene TRBD2, 5 bases. The V gene lost 6 bases and the J gene lost 3 bases, with 18 bases spanning the gap. Germline CDR1 is SQVTM and CDR2 is ANQGSEA. The CDR3 runs 15 residues. The CDR3 is CSVIPGLGHYNEQFF. The CDR3 DNA follows: TGCAGCGTGATCCCGGGGTTGGGCCACTACAATGAGCAGTTCTTC.

This clonotype was counted many times. The chain couples TRBV5-1 to TRBJ1-1; D might be TRBD1 (5 bases). This CDR3 region has 17 residues. Germline V gives CDR1 SGHRS, CDR2 YFSETQ. V dropped 5 bases and J dropped 5 bases, with 25 bases sitting between them. CDR3 residues: CASRLRGSSGDGTEAFF. The CDR3 bases are TGCGCCAGCAGGCTCCGGGGGTCCTCTGGAGATGGGACTGAAGCTTTCTTT.

This clonotype has just a few counts. V is TRBV7-9 and J is TRBJ2-1, with 7 bases lining up with TRBD1. Per the germline V gene, CDR1 is SEHNR and CDR2 is FQNEAQ (reference sequence). With 8 bases clipped from V and 4 bases from J, the junction kept 2 bases outside the gene matches. The CDR3 consists of 12 residues. CDR3: CASDREYNEQFF. The CDR3, as DNA: TGTGCCAGCGACAGGGAGTACAATGAGCAGTTCTTC.